The sequence of this T cell receptor (beta chain) was determined in a study of T cell repertoires in cytomegalovirus infection. Study context: Selection of CMV epitopes for the study included recently identified HLA-C-restricted and well-studied HLA-B-restricted ones. CMV infection and matching HLA type were both indicated by public TCR beta signatures.

Using its own MiXCR run on the reads, TCRdb lists one record per CDR3 protein. The table has some 940,000 distinct CDR3 sequences, around 32% seen once. In regard to this clonotype: Antigen: not known. A read error may account for a junction end that differs from germline.

CDR3 length: 17 residues. In germline, CDR1 is KGHSH, CDR2 LQKENI. The starting material was cultured CD8+ T cells from PBMCs, obtained from culture after CMV antigen stimulation. This receptor was identified in a human donor in good health (CMV status not recorded). Some clones in this sample may be carry-over from other donors' samples. V and J are TRBV18 and TRBJ2-3; 10 bases fit TRBD1. CDR3 DNA: TGTGTCAGCTCATCCGGGACAGGGGTGCTCCTCACAGATACGCAGTATTTT. Encoded protein: CVSSSGTGVLLTDTQYF.